Following are 27 T cell receptor beta chains from one sample sequenced in a study of blood T cell repertoires in COVID-19. Here immunoSEQ multiplex PCR was the method, and the copy in TCRdb shows in-frame clones only, minus some. The sample shows tens of thousands of clones, about 65% of them seen only once. The specimen sequenced was peripheral blood. Receptor source: a human donor in a cohort sampled during active COVID-19.

The chain has TRBV5-6 and TRBJ2-1, with unresolved D. The CDR3 runs to 13 residues. The germline CDR1 and CDR2 sequences are SGHDT and YYEEEE. Trimming stripped 5 bases from V and 6 bases from J, with 12 bases between. CDR3 in amino acids: CASRSTRSNEQFF. The CDR3 bases are TGTGCCAGCAGATCGACAAGAAGCAATGAGCAGTTCTTC. Variable domain in full (rest from reference TRBV5-6 and TRBJ2-1): DAGVTQSPTHLIKTRGQQVTLRCSPKSGHDTVSWYQQALGQGPQFIFQYYEEEERQRGNFPDRFSGHQFPNYSSELNVNALLLGDSALYLCASRSTRSNEQFFGPGTRLTVL.

V usage is TRBV7-2 and J usage is TRBJ2-7, with TRBD1 as a possible D gene (5 bases). This CDR3 contains 15 residues. CDR1 and CDR2 (germline): SGHTA, FQGNSA. Between the trimmed V and J ends, which lost 2 bases and 3 bases, there was a span of 14 bases. CDR3: CASSLQKDTGYEQYF. The CDR3, as DNA: TGTGCCAGCAGCTTACAGAAAGACACAGGCTACGAGCAGTACTTC.

This chain links TRBV30 with TRBJ1-2, with no clear D. The CDR3 consists of 12 residues. Trimming cost V 0 bases and J 8 bases, with 10 bases left between them. CDR1 is GTSNPN and CDR2 is SVGIG in the germline V gene (reference sequence). The CDR3 sequence: CAWSVPGGGYTF. The CDR3, as DNA: TGTGCCTGGAGTGTGCCCGGCGGGGGCTACACCTTC.

The V and J genes are TRBV7-9 and TRBJ2-1, with D possibly TRBD2 on 6 matching bases. The CDR3 consists of 12 residues. V shed 8 bases and J shed 8 bases, with 13 bases lying between them. Germline V lookup: CDR1 SEHNR, CDR2 FQNEAQ (reference sequence). The CDR3 protein is CASGRGGDEQFF. As DNA, the CDR3 is TGTGCCAGCGGTAGGGGAGGAGATGAGCAGTTCTTC.

The V gene is TRBV27, the J gene TRBJ2-7; 9 nucleotides align to TRBD2. With V trimmed by 1 base and J by 3 bases, 7 bases remained unmatched. CDR3 length: 16 residues. The V gene's germline CDR1 is MNHEY and CDR2 SMNVEV (reference sequence). Here the CDR3 reads CASSLFGSGSIYEQYF. In nucleotides, the CDR3 is TGTGCCAGCAGTTTATTTGGTAGCGGGAGCATCTACGAGCAGTACTTC.

The rearrangement links TRBV12-3 or TRBV12-4 to TRBJ1-2; D unclear. V was shortened by 5 bases and J by 2 bases, with 9 bases between the two germline ends. The length of the CDR3 is 13 residues. The CDR3 nucleotides read TGTGCCAGCAGTAACCGAGAAAACTATGGCTACACCTTC. Protein sequence: CASSNRENYGYTF.

This rearrangement joins TRBV12-5 to TRBJ1-1; tentative D call: TRBD1 (6 bases). V gave up 5 bases and J gave up 4 bases, with 14 bases separating them. The CDR3 covers 14 residues. CDR1 and CDR2 (germline): LGHNT, FRNRAP. The CDR3 loop reads CASGDDTGPTEAFF. For the CDR3, the DNA is TGTGCTAGTGGTGATGACACAGGGCCCACTGAAGCTTTCTTT.

This clone was seen only a few times. This sequence joins TRBV2 and TRBJ1-6, with TRBD1 matching 7 bases. Germline-derived CDR1 and CDR2 are SNHLY and FYNNEI. Germline trimming cut 7 bases from V and 9 bases from J; bases unmatched to any gene: 6. This CDR3 has 13 amino acids. The CDR3 spells CASTRQGGSPLHF. The CDR3 DNA sequence: TGTGCCAGCACGCGACAGGGCGGTTCACCCCTCCACTTT.

This clone was seen a few times. The gene calls are TRBV28 and TRBJ1-2; D possibly corresponds to TRBD1 (6 bases). CDR3 length: 13 residues. With 6 bases removed from V and 0 bases from J, the gap between germline ends came to 8 bases. Per germline, CDR1 MDHEN and CDR2 SYDVKM. The CDR3 nucleotides read TGTGCCAGCAGCCGGGACACTAACTATGGCTACACCTTC. As protein: CASSRDTNYGYTF.

This chain links TRBV4-1 with TRBJ1-5; 8 positions agree with TRBD1. CDR3 size: 15 residues. V trimming: 1 base; J trimming: 1 base; junction bases outside the gene matches: 0. Germline CDR1 reads MGHRA; CDR2 reads YSYEKL. CDR3 sequence: CASSQGQGSNQPQHF. For the CDR3, the DNA is TGCGCCAGCAGCCAAGGACAGGGGAGCAATCAGCCCCAGCATTTT.

The chain combines TRBV7-9 with TRBJ2-2; 8 bases are shared with TRBD2. Germline V CDR1 and CDR2: SEHNR, FQNEAQ (reference sequence). The V gene end was trimmed by 4 bases and the J gene end by 2 bases; junction bases not matched to a gene: 12. There are 18 residues in the CDR3. The CDR3 loop reads CASSSLVRGVFNTGELFF. CDR3 DNA sequence: TGTGCCAGCAGCTCCCTAGTGCGGGGGGTATTCAACACCGGGGAGCTGTTTTTT.

The chain is built from TRBV6-5 and TRBJ2-7; 12 nucleotides line up with TRBD1. The CDR3 totals 14 residues. With V trimmed by 6 bases and J by 6 bases, 6 bases remained unmatched. The germline V gene has CDR1 MNHEY and CDR2 SVGAGI. The CDR3 region has the DNA TGTGCCAGCAGGGCGGGGACAGGGGGCATCGAGCAGTACTTC. The encoded protein is CASRAGTGGIEQYF.

In its sample, this clone was seen a few times. The genes are TRBV27 and TRBJ1-5; 10 bases agree with TRBD1. Germline V gene data show CDR1 as MNHEY and CDR2 as SMNVEV (reference sequence). The CDR3 loop spans 15 amino acids. With 3 bases clipped from V and 4 bases from J, the junction kept 3 bases outside the gene matches. The DNA of the CDR3 is TGTGCCAGCAGTTTGGAGGGACAGGGGAATCAGCCCCAGCATTTT. This sequence encodes CASSLEGQGNQPQHF.

This rearrangement joins TRBV24-1 to TRBJ1-5; unclear D gene. Germline V CDR1 and CDR2: KGHDR, SFDVKD. This CDR3 comprises 15 residues. Between the trimmed V and J ends, which lost 5 bases and 0 bases, there was a span of 10 bases. The CDR3 region is CATSASGHSNQPQHF. In nucleotides, the CDR3 is TGTGCCACCAGTGCTTCAGGCCATAGCAATCAGCCCCAGCATTTT.

The chain employs TRBV4-1 and TRBJ1-1, with a tentative D call TRBD1 (5 bases). The V end lost 1 base, the J end lost 5 bases, and 8 bases lay between the germline ends. Germline CDR1 and CDR2: MGHRA and YSYEKL. The CDR3 is made up of 13 amino acids. The DNA for the CDR3 is TGCGCCAGCAGCCAAGCAGGGAGGACTGAAGCTTTCTTT. It encodes CASSQAGRTEAFF.

The chain has TRBV12-3 or TRBV12-4 and TRBJ1-2, with D perhaps TRBD1 (5 bases). Trimming stripped 10 bases from V and 1 base from J, with 10 bases between. The length of the CDR3 is 12 residues. CDR3 residues: CATSGGNYGYTF. The CDR3 nucleotides are TGTGCCACCTCGGGGGGTAACTATGGCTACACCTTC.

This clone has a handful of counts. The CDR3 coding sequence is TGTGCCAGCAGCCCGGCCGACTATTCCTACAATGAGCAGTTCTTC. It specifies CASSPADYSYNEQFF. The V gene is TRBV3-1 (or the pseudogene TRBV3-2), the J gene TRBJ2-1; TRBD2 might be the D (5 bases). This CDR3 spans 15 amino acids. CDR1 is LGHDT, CDR2 YNNKEL, per germline (reference sequence). Trimming shortened V by 4 bases and J by 1 base, and 11 bases separated the two germline ends.

The chain employs TRBV7-9 and TRBJ1-2; D not certain. Trimming cost V 3 bases and J 2 bases, with 7 bases left between them. Germline V gene lookup returns CDR1 SEHNR and CDR2 FQNEAQ (reference sequence). The length of the CDR3 is 13 residues. As DNA, the CDR3 is TGTGCCAGCAGCTTTATCGGGAACTATGGCTACACCTTC. It codes for CASSFIGNYGYTF.

The chain recombines TRBV7-3 with TRBJ1-6; tentative D call: TRBD1 (6 bases). Germline assignment: CDR1 SGHTA and CDR2 FQGTGA. Trimming pared 5 bases from V and 10 bases from J, leaving 12 bases between. CDR3 length: 13 amino acids. The CDR3 region is CASSPGVLSPLHF. The DNA of the CDR3 is TGTGCCAGCAGCCCAGGGGTGCTATCACCCCTCCACTTT.

This chain uses TRBV7-2 with TRBJ2-1; D is unresolved. Per germline, CDR1 SGHTA and CDR2 FQGNSA. The ends were cut back, 5 bases at V and 7 bases at J, with 6 bases in the middle. The length of the CDR3 is 11 residues. CDR3 bases: TGTGCCAGCAGCCCTTATAATGAGCAGTTCTTC. Encoded protein: CASSPYNEQFF.

The chain is built from TRBV18 and TRBJ1-1; D might be TRBD1 (5 bases). The CDR3 sequence is 13 residues long. In germline, CDR1 is KGHSH, CDR2 LQKENI. The V gene lost 2 bases and the J gene lost 6 bases, with 10 bases spanning the gap. CDR3 in DNA: TGTGCCAGCTCACCAAGGGCGGGGGCTGAAGCTTTCTTT. Its translation is CASSPRAGAEAFF.

The V gene is TRBV7-9, the J gene TRBJ2-1, with a tentative D call TRBD1 (5 bases). Germline V gives CDR1 SEHNR, CDR2 FQNEAQ (reference sequence). This CDR3 has 14 residues. V was trimmed by 1 base and J by 6 bases, leaving 10 bases between them. CDR3 sequence: CASSLGSGSNEQFF. Here the CDR3 DNA reads TGTGCCAGCAGCTTAGGGTCAGGGTCCAATGAGCAGTTCTTC.

With regard to this clone: An end of the junction differs from the germline gene, which may be a read error. The rearrangement links TRBV7-2 to TRBJ1-3, with 7 bases fitting TRBD1. The germline CDR1 and CDR2 sequences are SGHTA and FQGNSA. The CDR3 spans 14 residues. The CDR3 nucleotides are TGTGCCAGCAGCCTCTGGGACAGTGGAAGCACCATATATTTT. This sequence encodes CASSLWDSGSTIYF.

This clone has just a few counts. This chain uses TRBV19 with TRBJ2-1, with 10 positions matching TRBD2. CDR3 length: 18 residues. The V gene's germline CDR1 is LNHDA and CDR2 SQIVND (reference sequence). The junction had 14 bases not matched to a gene; V was cut back by 3 bases and J by 6 bases. CDR3 DNA sequence: TGTGCCAGTAGTATGGGTCTAGCGGGAGTAGTGAGGCCCAATGAGCAGTTCTTC. Residues: CASSMGLAGVVRPNEQFF.

The chain couples TRBV18 to TRBJ2-7; D possibly corresponds to TRBD2 (5 bases). This CDR3 is built from 12 residues. V lost 2 bases and J lost 5, with 7 bases in between. The V gene's germline CDR1 is KGHSH and CDR2 LQKENI. The CDR3: CASSPTRNEQYF. The CDR3, as DNA: TGTGCCAGCTCACCAACTAGAAACGAGCAGTACTTC.

The chain links TRBV4-1 to TRBJ2-1, with 10 nucleotides matching TRBD2. Trimming took 0 bases from V and 9 from J; bases not matched to a gene: 5. The CDR3 runs to 15 residues. Germline V gene data show CDR1 as MGHRA and CDR2 as YSYEKL. DNA of the CDR3: TGCGCCAGCAGCCAAGACCCTAGCGGGAGCTCTGAGCAGTTCTTC. As protein: CASSQDPSGSSEQFF.

The gene calls are TRBV5-1 and TRBJ2-2, with D tentatively TRBD2 (5 bases). V was trimmed by 5 bases and J by 4 bases, leaving 24 bases between them. Germline CDR1 reads SGHRS; CDR2 reads YFSETQ. CDR3 length: 18 residues. DNA of the CDR3: TGCGCCAGCAGTTTTAACCTCGAGCGGAATCGGGGCACCGGGGAGCTGTTTTTT. Its translation is CASSFNLERNRGTGELFF.